This TCR beta chain was recovered during a study of regulatory T cells in long-lasting Graves disease. Germline V gives CDR1 SEHNR, CDR2 FQNEAQ (reference sequence). The CDR3 extends over 14 amino acids. V lost 8 bases to trimming and J lost 3 bases, with 14 bases between them. In this sample, this clonotype turned up a few times. HTBI primers from iRepertoire and Arm-PCR of CDR3 regions yielded the TCR beta libraries. TCRdb reanalysed the multiplex PCR reads using MiXCR and keeps one entry per CDR3 protein. Here the sample spans around 500,000 distinct CDR3 sequences, 15% to 20% being singletons. Time point denoted: newly diagnosed GD, antithyroid drugs for less than 3 months. RNA isolated from PBMCs was used to make the TCR library. Separately, the same data were catalogued under a study of T cells in Graves' hyperthyroidism and ophthalmopathy. As that report states: Exclusion criteria comprised uncontrolled infection, other autoimmune disease, pregnancy or lactation. By a 13 V-J model, ophthalmopathy was set apart from stable hyperthyroidism.

The chain combines TRBV7-9 with TRBJ1-5; D is possibly TRBD1 (6 bases). This sample comprised peripheral blood mononuclear cells (PBMCs), obtained at new diagnosis, from a patient treated with antithyroid drugs. This TCR came from a woman aged 35-60 years with Graves disease. This CDR3 is CASGGGLDNQPQHF. DNA for the CDR3: TGTGCCAGCGGGGGGGGGCTCGACAATCAGCCCCAGCATTTT.